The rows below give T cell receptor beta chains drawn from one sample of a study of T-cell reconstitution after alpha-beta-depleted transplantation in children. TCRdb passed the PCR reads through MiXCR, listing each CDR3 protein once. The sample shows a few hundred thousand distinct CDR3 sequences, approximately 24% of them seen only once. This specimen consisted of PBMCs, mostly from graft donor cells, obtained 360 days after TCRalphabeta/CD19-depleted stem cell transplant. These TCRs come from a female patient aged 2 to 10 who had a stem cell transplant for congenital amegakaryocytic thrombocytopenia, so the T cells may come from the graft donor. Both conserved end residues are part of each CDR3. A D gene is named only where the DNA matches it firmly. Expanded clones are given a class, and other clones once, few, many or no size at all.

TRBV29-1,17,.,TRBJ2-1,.,CSVEDIRLAGLWNEQFF,TGCAGCGTTGAAGATATTCGGCTAGCCGGGCTTTGGAATGAGCAGTTCTTC
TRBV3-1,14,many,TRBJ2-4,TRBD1,CASTSRDSKNIQYF,TGTGCCAGCACCTCCCGGGACAGCAAAAACATTCAGTACTTC
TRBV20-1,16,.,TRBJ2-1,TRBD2,CSARRGSGGSHNEQFF,TGCAGTGCTCGTCGCGGGAGCGGGGGGTCACACAATGAGCAGTTCTTC
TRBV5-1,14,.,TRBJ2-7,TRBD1,CASSLDRVRPEQYF,TGCGCCAGCAGCTTAGACAGGGTTAGGCCCGAGCAGTACTTC
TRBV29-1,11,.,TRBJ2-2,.,CSVLADGELFF,TGCAGCGTACTGGCGGACGGGGAGCTGTTTTTT
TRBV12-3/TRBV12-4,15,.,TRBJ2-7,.,CASSSVGASPYEQYF,TGTGCCAGCAGTTCCGTGGGGGCGTCTCCCTACGAGCAGTACTTC
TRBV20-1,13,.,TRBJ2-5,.,CSPYNQGRGTQYF,TGCAGTCCCTATAACCAGGGGCGGGGGACCCAGTACTTC
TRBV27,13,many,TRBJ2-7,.,CASSPVNSYEQYF,TGTGCCAGCAGCCCCGTCAACTCCTACGAGCAGTACTTC
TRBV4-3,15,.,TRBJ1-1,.,CASSQDWEGVAEAFF,TGCGCCAGCAGCCAAGATTGGGAGGGGGTGGCTGAAGCTTTCTTT
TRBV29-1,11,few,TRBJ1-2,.,CSVEEERGYTF,TGCAGCGTTGAGGAAGAGCGTGGCTACACCTTC
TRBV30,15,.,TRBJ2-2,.,CAGTTGGGQTGELFF,TGTGCCGGTACGACTGGGGGAGGCCAAACCGGGGAGCTGTTTTTT
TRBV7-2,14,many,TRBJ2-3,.,CASSSSYNWDTQYF,TGTGCCAGCAGCTCCTCATATAACTGGGATACGCAGTATTTT
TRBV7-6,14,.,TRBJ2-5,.,CATRDGLLQETQYF,TGTGCCACCCGGGACGGCCTACTCCAAGAGACCCAGTACTTC
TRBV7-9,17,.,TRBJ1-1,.,CASSQRGGLLMNTEAFF,TGTGCCAGCAGCCAGAGGGGAGGACTACTCATGAACACTGAAGCTTTCTTT
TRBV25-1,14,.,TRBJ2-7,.,CASSEWGVSYEQYF,TGTGCCAGCAGTGAATGGGGGGTCTCCTACGAGCAGTACTTC
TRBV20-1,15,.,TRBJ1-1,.,CSARRAGQLNTEAFF,TGCAGTGCTCGAAGGGCCGGGCAGCTGAACACTGAAGCTTTCTTT
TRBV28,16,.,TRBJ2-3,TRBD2,CASSDLSGSGTDTQYF,TGTGCCAGCAGCGACCTTAGCGGGAGCGGCACAGATACGCAGTATTTT
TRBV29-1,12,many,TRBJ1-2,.,CSVDNLPLGYTF,TGCAGCGTTGACAACTTACCCCTAGGCTACACCTTC
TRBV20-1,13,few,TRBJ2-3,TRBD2,CSVGGRGADTQYF,TGCAGTGTCGGTGGGCGGGGGGCCGATACGCAGTATTTT
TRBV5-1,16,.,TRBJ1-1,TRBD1,CASSPGQGQIGTEAFF,TGCGCCAGCAGCCCGGGACAGGGACAGATTGGCACTGAAGCTTTCTTT
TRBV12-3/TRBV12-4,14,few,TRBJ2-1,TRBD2,CASKRTSGNYEQFF,TGTGCCAGCAAACGGACTAGCGGGAACTATGAGCAGTTCTTC
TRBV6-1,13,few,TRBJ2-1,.,CASSATRNNEQFF,TGTGCCAGCAGTGCGACTAGGAACAATGAGCAGTTCTTC
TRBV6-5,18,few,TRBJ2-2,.,CASSYNHLTQGDTGELFF,TGTGCCAGCAGTTACAATCACCTAACTCAGGGAGACACCGGGGAGCTGTTTTTT
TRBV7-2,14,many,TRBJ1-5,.,CASSFDSYNQPQHF,TGTGCCAGCAGCTTTGACAGCTACAATCAGCCCCAGCATTTT
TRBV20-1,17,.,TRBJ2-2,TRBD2,CSARGGLAGQNTGELFF,TGCAGTGCCCGAGGTGGACTAGCGGGACAGAACACCGGGGAGCTGTTTTTT
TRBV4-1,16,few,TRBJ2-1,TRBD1,CASSQAEDGTANEQFF,TGCGCCAGCAGCCAGGCCGAAGATGGGACAGCTAATGAGCAGTTCTTC
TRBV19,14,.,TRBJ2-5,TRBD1,CASSIPGQGGTQYF,TGTGCCAGTAGCATCCCAGGACAGGGAGGGACCCAGTACTTC
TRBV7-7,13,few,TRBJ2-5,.,CASSWDSGETQYF,TGTGCCAGCAGCTGGGACAGCGGGGAGACCCAGTACTTC
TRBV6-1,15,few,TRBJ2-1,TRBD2,CASSPSGRGNNEQFF,TGTGCCAGCAGTCCGAGCGGGAGAGGGAACAATGAGCAGTTCTTC
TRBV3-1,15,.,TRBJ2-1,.,CASSQGRGTYNEQFF,TGTGCCAGCAGCCAAGGGAGGGGGACCTACAATGAGCAGTTCTTC
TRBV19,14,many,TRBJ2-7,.,CASSHGTGTYEQYF,TGTGCCAGTAGTCACGGGACGGGAACCTACGAGCAGTACTTC
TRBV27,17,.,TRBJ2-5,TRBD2,CASSFTGTSRLQETQYF,TGTGCCAGCAGTTTTACCGGGACTAGCCGACTGCAAGAGACCCAGTACTTC
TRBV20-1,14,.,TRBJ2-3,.,CSAPNRESTDTQYF,TGCAGTGCTCCCAACAGGGAGTCCACAGATACGCAGTATTTT
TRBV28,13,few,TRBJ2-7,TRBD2,CASSSPTSLEQYF,TGTGCCAGCAGTTCACCGACTAGCCTCGAGCAGTACTTC
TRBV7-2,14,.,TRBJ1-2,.,CASSLYTRGDGYTF,TGTGCCAGCAGCTTATATACCAGGGGCGATGGCTACACCTTC
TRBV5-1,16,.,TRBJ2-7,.,CASSLISTGRSSEQYF,TGCGCCAGCAGCTTGATTTCGACAGGGAGGTCTTCCGAGCAGTACTTC
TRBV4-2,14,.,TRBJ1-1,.,CASSQEGRNTEAFF,TGTGCCAGCAGCCAAGAGGGGAGGAACACTGAAGCTTTCTTT
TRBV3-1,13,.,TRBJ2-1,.,CASSQVRRGVEFF,TGTGCCAGCAGCCAAGTCCGGAGGGGGGTCGAGTTCTTC
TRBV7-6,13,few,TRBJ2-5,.,CASSLRGQETQYF,TGTGCCAGCAGTTTACGGGGACAAGAGACCCAGTACTTC
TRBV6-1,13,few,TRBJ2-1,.,CASSGGRVHEQFF,TGTGCCAGCAGTGGGGGCAGGGTTCATGAGCAGTTCTTC
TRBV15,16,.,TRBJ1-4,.,CATSGDTYYPNEKLFF,TGTGCCACCAGCGGGGACACTTACTACCCTAATGAAAAACTGTTTTTT
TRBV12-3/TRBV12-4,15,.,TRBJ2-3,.,CASSFNRRVTDTQYF,TGTGCCAGCAGTTTCAATAGAAGGGTCACAGATACGCAGTATTTT
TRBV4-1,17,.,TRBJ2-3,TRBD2,CASSQEAGLAGTDTQYF,TGCGCCAGCAGCCAAGAAGCTGGACTAGCTGGGACGGATACGCAGTATTTT
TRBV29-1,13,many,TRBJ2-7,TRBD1,CSVGGDRGDEQYF,TGCAGCGTTGGTGGGGACAGGGGCGACGAGCAGTACTTC
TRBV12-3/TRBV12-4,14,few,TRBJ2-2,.,CASSFRYITGELFF,TGTGCCAGCAGTTTTAGGTATATCACCGGGGAGCTGTTTTTT
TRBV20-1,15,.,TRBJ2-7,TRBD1,CSASLWDRGTYEQYF,TGCAGTGCTAGCCTATGGGACAGGGGTACCTACGAGCAGTACTTC
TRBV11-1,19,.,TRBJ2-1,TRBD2,CASSSWRTSGSPKADEQFF,TGTGCCAGCAGCTCATGGAGGACTAGCGGGAGCCCCAAGGCCGATGAGCAGTTCTTC
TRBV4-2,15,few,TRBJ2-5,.,CASSLNYGSGETQYF,TGTGCCAGCAGCCTAAACTACGGGTCGGGGGAGACCCAGTACTTC